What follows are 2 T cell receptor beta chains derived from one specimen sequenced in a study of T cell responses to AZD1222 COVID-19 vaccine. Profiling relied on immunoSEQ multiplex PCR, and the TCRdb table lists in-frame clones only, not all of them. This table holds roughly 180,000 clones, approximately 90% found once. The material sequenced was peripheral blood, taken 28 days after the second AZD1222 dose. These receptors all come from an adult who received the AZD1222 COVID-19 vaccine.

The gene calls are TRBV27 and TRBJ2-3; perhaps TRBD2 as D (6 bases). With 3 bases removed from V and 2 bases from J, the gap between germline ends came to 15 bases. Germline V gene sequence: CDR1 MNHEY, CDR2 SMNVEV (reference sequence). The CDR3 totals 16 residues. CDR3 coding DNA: TGTGCCAGCAGTTTTCTTAGCGGCCGGTCCACAGATACGCAGTATTTT. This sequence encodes CASSFLSGRSTDTQYF.

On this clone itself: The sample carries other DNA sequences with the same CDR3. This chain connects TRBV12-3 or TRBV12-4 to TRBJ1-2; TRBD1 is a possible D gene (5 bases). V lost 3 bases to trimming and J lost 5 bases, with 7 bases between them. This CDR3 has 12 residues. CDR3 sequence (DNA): TGTGCCAGCAGTTTTGGGGGTTATGGCTACACCTTC. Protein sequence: CASSFGGYGYTF.